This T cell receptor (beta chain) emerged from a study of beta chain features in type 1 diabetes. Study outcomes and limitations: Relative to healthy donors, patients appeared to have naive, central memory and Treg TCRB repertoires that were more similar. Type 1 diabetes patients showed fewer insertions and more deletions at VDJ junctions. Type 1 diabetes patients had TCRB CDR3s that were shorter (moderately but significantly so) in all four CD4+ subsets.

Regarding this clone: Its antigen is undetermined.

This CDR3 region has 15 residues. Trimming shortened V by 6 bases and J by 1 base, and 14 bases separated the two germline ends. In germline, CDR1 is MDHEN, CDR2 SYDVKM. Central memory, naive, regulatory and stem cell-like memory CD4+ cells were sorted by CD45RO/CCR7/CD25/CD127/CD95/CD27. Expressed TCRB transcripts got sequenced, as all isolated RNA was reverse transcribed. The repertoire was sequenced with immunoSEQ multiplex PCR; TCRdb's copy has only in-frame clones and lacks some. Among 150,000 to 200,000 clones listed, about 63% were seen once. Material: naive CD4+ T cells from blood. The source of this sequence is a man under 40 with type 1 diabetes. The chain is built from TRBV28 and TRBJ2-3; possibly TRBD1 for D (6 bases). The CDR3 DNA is TGTGCCAGCAGCGGACAGTCCCCGGGCACAGATACGCAGTATTTT. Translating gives CASSGQSPGTDTQYF.